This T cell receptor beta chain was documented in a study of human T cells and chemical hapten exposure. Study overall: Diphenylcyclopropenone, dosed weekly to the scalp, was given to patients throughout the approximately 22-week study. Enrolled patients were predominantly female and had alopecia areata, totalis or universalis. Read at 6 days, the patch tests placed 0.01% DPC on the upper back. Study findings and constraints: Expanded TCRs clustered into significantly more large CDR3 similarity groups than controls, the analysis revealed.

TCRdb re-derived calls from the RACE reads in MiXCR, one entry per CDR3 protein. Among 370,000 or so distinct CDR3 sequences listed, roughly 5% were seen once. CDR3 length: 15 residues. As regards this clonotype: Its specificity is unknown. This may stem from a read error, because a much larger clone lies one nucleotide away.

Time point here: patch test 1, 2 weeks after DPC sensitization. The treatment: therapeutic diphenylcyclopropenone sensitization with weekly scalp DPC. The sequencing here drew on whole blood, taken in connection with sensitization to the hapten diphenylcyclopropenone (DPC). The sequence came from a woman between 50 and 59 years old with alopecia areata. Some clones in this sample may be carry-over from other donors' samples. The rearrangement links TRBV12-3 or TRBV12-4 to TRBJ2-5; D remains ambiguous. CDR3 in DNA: TGTACCAGCAGTGCCTATGGTCCAACCCCAGAGACCCAGTACTTC. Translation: CTSSAYGPTPETQYF.